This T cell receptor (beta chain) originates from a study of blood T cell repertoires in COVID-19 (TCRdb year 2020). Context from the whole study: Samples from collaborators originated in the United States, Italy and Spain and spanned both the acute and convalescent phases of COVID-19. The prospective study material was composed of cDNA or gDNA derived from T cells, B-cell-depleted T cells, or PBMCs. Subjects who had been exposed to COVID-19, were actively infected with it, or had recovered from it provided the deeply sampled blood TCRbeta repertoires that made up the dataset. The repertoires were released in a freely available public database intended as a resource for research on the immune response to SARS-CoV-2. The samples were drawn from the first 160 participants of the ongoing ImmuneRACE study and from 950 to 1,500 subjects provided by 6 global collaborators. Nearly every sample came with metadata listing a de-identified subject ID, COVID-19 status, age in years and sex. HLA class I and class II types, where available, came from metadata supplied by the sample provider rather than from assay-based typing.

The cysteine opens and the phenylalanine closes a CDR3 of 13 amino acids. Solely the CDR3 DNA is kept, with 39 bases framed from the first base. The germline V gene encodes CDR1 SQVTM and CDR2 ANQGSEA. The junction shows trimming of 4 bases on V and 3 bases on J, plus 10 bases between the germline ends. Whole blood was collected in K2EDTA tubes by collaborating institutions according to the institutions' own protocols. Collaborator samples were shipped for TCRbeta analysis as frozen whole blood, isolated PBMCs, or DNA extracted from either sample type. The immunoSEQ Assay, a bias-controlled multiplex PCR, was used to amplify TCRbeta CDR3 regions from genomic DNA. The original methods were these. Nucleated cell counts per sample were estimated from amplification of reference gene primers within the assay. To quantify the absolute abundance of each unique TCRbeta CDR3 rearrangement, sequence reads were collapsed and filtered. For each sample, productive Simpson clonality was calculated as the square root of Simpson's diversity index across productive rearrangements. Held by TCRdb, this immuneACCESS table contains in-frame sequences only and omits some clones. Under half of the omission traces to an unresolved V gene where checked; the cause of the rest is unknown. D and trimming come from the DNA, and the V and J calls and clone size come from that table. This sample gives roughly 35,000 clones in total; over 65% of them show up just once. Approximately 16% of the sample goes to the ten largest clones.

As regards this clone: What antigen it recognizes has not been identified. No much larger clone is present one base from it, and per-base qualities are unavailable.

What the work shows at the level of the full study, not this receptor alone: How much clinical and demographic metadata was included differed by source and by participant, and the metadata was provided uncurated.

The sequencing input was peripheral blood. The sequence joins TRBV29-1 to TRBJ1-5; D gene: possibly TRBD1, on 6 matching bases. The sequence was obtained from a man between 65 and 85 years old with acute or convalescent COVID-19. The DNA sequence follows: TGCAGCGTTGGGAACAGGGACAATCAGCCCCAGCATTTT. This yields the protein CSVGNRDNQPQHF.